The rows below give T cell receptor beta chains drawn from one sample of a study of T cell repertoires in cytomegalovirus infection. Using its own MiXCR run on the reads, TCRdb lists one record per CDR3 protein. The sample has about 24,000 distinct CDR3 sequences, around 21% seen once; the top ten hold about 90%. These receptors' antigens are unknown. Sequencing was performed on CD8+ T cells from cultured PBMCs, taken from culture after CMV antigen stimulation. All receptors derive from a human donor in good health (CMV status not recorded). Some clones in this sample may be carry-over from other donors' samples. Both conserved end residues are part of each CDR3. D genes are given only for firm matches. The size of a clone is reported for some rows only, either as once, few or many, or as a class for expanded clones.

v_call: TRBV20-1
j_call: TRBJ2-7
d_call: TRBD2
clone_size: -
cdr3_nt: TGCAGTGCTAACCGCGGGGGGAGAGACCGATACGAGCAGTACTTC
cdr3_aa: CSANRGGRDRYEQYF

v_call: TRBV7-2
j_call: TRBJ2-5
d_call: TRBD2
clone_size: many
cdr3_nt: TGTGCCAGCAGCTCCGGGGGGGGGGCAGAGACCCAGTACTTC
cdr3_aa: CASSSGGGAETQYF

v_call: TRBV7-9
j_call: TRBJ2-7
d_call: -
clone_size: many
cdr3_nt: TGTGCCAGCAGCCACCCCGAACTCAGGGGGGCTGGTGCCGAGCAGTACTTC
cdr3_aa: CASSHPELRGAGAEQYF

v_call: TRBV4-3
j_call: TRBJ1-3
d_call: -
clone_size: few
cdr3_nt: TGCGCCAGCAGCCAAGTTTCAGGGAACACCATATATTTT
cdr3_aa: CASSQVSGNTIYF

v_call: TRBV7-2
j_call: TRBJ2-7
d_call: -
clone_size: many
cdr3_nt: TGTGCCAGCAGCCCTGAGGGCCAGAGCTCCTACGAGCAGTACTTC
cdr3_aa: CASSPEGQSSYEQYF

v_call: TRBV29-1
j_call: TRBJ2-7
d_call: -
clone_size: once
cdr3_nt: TGCAGCGTTGAAGTGAAAGAGGGCCGACACTCCTACGAGCAGTACTTC
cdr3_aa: CSVEVKEGRHSYEQYF

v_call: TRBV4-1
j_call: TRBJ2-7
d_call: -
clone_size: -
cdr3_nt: TGCGCCAGCAGCCAAGGACTCTCCTACGAGCAGTACTTC
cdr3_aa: CASSQGLSYEQYF

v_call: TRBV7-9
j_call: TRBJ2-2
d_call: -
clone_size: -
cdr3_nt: TGTGCCAGCAGCTTCGGACCGGAAGCCACCGGGGAGCTGTTTTTT
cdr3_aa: CASSFGPEATGELFF

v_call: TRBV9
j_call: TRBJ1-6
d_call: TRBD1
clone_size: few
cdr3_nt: TGTGCCAGCAGCCCCTCGGACAGGGAAAAACCCCTCCACTTT
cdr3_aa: CASSPSDREKPLHF

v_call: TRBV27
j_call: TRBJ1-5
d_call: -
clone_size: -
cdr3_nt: TGTGCCAGCAGTTCTCGACCCCCCGCCCGGATGTTCCCGTCCCGATATAGCAATCAGCCCCAGCATTTT
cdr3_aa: CASSSRPPARMFPSRYSNQPQHF

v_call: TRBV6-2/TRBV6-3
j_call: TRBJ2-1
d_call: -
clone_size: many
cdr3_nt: TGTGCCAGCAGTTACAGCTCCTACAATGAGCAGTTCTTC
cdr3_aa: CASSYSSYNEQFF

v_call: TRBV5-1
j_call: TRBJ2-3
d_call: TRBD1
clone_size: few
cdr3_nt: TGCGCCAGCAGCCACCGCCCAGTGACAGGGGACCTCGCCACGCAGTATTTT
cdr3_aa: CASSHRPVTGDLATQYF

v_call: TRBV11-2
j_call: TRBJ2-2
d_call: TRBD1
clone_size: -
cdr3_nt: TGTGCCAGCAGCCGGGACAGTTGGGCCGGGGAGCTGTTTTTT
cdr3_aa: CASSRDSWAGELFF

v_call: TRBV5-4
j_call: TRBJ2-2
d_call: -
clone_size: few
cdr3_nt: TGTGCCAGCAGCTTAGGGGCGGGGCCCACCGGGGAGCTGTTTTTT
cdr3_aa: CASSLGAGPTGELFF

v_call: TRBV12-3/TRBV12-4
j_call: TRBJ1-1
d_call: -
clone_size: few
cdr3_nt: TGTGCCAGTCGCCTCTACATGAACACTGAAGCTTTCTTT
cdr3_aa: CASRLYMNTEAFF

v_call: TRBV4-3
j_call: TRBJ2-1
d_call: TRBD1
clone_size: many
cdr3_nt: TGCGCCAGCAGCCCTGCCGGACAGGGGACCTACAATGAGCAGTTCTTC
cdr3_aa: CASSPAGQGTYNEQFF

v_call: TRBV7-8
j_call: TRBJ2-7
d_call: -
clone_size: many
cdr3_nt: TGTGCCAGCAGCTTAGCCAGACCTAACTCCTACGAGCAGTACTTC
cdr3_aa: CASSLARPNSYEQYF

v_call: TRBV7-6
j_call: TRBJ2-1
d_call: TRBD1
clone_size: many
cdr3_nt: TGTGCCAGCAGCGCCCGACAGGGGGCTAGCAATGAGCAGTTCTTC
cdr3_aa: CASSARQGASNEQFF

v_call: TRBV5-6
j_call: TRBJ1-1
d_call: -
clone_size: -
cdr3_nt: TGTGCCAGCAGCTCCTCGGGTCACACTGAAGCTTTCTTT
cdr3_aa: CASSSSGHTEAFF

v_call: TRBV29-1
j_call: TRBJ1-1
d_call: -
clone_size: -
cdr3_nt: TGCAGCGTTGATGCGGGTGCTGAAGCTTTCTTT
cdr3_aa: CSVDAGAEAFF

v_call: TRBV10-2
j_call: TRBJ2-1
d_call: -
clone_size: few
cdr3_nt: TGCGCCAGCAGTGAAGGGGTTGCCAGGGGAAAATACAATGAGCAGTTCTTC
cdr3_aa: CASSEGVARGKYNEQFF

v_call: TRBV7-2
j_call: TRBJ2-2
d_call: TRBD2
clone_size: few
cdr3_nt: TGTGCCAGCAGCACTAGCGGGGGTAAATGGGAGCTGTTTTTT
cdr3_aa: CASSTSGGKWELFF

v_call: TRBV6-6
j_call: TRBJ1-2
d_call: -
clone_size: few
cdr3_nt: TGTGCCAGCACCGGCGAGAGCAGGGTCTTTAAGGGCTACACCTTC
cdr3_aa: CASTGESRVFKGYTF

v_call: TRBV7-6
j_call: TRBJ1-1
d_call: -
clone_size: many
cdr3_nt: TGTGCCAGCAGCGCCAGGGCCATGAACACTGAAGCTTTCTTT
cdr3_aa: CASSARAMNTEAFF

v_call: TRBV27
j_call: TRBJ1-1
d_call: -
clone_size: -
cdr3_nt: TGTGCCAGCTCCGAGGGGGGAGGATACACTGAAGCTTTCTTT
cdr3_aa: CASSEGGGYTEAFF

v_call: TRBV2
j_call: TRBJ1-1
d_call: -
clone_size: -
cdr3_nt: TGTGCCAGCAGTGAAGGTTTGAACACTGAAGCTTTCTTT
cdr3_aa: CASSEGLNTEAFF

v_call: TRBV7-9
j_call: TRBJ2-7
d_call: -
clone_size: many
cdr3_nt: TGTGCCAGCAGCTTGTCCGGGACCGCCCCGGGCTACGAGCAGTACTTC
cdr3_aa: CASSLSGTAPGYEQYF

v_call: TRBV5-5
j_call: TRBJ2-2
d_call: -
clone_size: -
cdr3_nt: TGTGCCAGCAGCTTGGGGCAGGGGGGCACCGGGGAGCTGTTTTTT
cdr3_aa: CASSLGQGGTGELFF

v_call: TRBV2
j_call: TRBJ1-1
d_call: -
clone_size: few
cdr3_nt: TGTGCCAGCAGTGAATCCGGGTTCGGCACTGAAGCTTTCTTT
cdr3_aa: CASSESGFGTEAFF

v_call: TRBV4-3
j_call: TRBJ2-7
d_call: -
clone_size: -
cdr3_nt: TGCGCCAGCAGCCAAGAACAGCCCTACGAGCAGTACTTC
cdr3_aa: CASSQEQPYEQYF

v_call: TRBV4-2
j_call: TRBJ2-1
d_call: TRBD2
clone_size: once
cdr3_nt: TGTGCCAGCAGCCAAGAAATGGGCGGGGGGGCAGGTGAGCAGTTCTTC
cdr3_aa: CASSQEMGGGAGEQFF

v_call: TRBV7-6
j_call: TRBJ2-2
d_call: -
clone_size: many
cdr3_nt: TGTGCCAGCAGCCTCAGTAGGGACACCGGGGAGCTGTTTTTT
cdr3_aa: CASSLSRDTGELFF

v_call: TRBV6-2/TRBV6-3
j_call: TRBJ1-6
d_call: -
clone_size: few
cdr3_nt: TGTGCCAGCACCCAGGGTGGTAATTCACCCCTCCACTTT
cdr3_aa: CASTQGGNSPLHF

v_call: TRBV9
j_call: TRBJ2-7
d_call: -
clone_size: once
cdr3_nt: TGTGCCAGCAGCGTTGGGGGCTCCTACGAGCAGTACTTC
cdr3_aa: CASSVGGSYEQYF

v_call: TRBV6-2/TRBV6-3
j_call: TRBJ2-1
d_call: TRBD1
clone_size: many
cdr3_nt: TGTGCCAGCAGCACCGTCCCGGACAGGATAAGGAAAGAGCAGTTCTTC
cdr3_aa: CASSTVPDRIRKEQFF

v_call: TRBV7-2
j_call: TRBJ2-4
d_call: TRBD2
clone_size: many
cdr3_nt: TGTGCCAGCAGCCCTTGGGAGGGAAACATTCAGTACTTC
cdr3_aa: CASSPWEGNIQYF

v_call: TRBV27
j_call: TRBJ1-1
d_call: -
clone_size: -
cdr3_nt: TGTGCCAGCAGCGGGGGGGGAGGGGGTGGCGGCGGCACTGAAGCTTTCTTT
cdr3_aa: CASSGGGGGGGGTEAFF

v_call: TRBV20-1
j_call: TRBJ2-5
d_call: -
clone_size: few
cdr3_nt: TGCAGTGCTAGAGATCAGGGATCAGAAGGAAGGCTCCAAAAAGAGACCCAGTACTTC
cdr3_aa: CSARDQGSEGRLQKETQYF

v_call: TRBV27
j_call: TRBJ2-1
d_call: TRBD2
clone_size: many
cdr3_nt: TGTGCCAGCAGTTTAGAACTAGCGGGGGGCGATGAGCAGTTCTTC
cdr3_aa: CASSLELAGGDEQFF

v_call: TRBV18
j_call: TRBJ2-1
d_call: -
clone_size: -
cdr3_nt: TGTGCCAGCTCACCTTCAAGTGGAGGTTACAATGAGCAGTTCTTC
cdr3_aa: CASSPSSGGYNEQFF

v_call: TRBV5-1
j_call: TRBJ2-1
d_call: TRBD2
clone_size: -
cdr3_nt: TGCGCCAGCAGCTACGGGGGGGCGCAAGGTGAGCAGTTCTTC
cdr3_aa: CASSYGGAQGEQFF

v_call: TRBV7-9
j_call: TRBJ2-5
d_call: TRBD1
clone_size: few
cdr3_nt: TGTGCCAGCAGCTTAACGCCCCCTTGGACAGGTGAAGAGACCCAGTACTTC
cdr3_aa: CASSLTPPWTGEETQYF

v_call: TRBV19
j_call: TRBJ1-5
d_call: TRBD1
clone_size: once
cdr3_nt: TGTGCCAGTAGTGCAGACAGGGATCCTCAGCCCCAGCATTTT
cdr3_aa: CASSADRDPQPQHF

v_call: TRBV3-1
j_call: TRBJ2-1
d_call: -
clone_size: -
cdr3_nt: TGTGCCAGCAGCCAAGACACTAACGTACAGGGGAGGTCAGGCAATGAGCAGTTCTTC
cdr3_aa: CASSQDTNVQGRSGNEQFF

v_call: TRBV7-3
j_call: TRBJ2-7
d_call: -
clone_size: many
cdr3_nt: TGTGCCAGCAGCTTAACTTGGGGGTCCGAGCAGTACTTC
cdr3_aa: CASSLTWGSEQYF

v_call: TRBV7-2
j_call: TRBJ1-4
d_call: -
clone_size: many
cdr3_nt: TGTGCCAGCAGCTCTAAGGGGCAGGGGAGGGGTGAAAAACTGTTTTTT
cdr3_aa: CASSSKGQGRGEKLFF

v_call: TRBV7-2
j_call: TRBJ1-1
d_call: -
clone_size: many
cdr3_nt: TGTGCCAGCAGCTTACGAGACCCTAGAGTGAACACTGAAGCTTTCTTT
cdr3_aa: CASSLRDPRVNTEAFF

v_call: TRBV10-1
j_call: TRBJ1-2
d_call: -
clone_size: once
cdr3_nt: TGCGCCAGCAGTGAGTCAATCGCAGGGGATAACTATGGCTACACCTTC
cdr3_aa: CASSESIAGDNYGYTF

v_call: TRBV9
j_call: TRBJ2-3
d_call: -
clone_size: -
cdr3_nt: TGTGCCAGCAGCGTAAGTGAAGATACGCAGTATTTT
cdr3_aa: CASSVSEDTQYF

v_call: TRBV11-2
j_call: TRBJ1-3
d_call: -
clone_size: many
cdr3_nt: TGTGCCAGCAGCTTAATAGGGAGAGCTGGAAACACCATATATTTT
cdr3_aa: CASSLIGRAGNTIYF

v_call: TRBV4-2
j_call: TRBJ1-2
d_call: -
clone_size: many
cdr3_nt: TGTGCCAGCAGCCAACCGACCACCAAGAGTCCATATGGCTACACCTTC
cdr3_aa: CASSQPTTKSPYGYTF

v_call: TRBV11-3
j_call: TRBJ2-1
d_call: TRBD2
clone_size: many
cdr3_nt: TGTGCCAGCAGCTTAGGAACTAGCGGGGGTGGCAATGAGCAGTTCTTC
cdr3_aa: CASSLGTSGGGNEQFF

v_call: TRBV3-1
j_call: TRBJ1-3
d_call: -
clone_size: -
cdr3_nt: TGTGCCAGCAGCCAAGCCGCAACTGGAAACACCATATATTTT
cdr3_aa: CASSQAATGNTIYF

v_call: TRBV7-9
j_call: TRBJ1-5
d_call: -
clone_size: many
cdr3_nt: TGTGCCAGCAGCTTAATGGGGGACAATCAGCCCCAGCATTTT
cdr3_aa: CASSLMGDNQPQHF

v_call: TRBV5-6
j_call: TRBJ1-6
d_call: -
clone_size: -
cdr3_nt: TGTGCCAGCAGCCAAGTCTATAATTCACCCCTCCACTTT
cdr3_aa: CASSQVYNSPLHF

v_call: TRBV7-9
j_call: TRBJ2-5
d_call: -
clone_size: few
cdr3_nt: TGTGCCAGCAGCCGCAAGTACCAAGAGACCCAGTACTTC
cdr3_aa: CASSRKYQETQYF

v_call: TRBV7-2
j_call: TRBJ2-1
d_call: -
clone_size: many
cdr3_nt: TGTGCCAGCAGCTTTGGACTGGAGCAGTTCTTC
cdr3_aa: CASSFGLEQFF

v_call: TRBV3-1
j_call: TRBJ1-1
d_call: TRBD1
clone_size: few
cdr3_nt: TGTGCCAGCAGCGCCGGGACAGGGGGCACTGAAGCTTTCTTT
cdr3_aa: CASSAGTGGTEAFF

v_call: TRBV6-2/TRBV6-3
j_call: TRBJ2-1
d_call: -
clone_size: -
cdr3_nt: TGTGCCAGCAGAGGTGCAGTCGGCTTCTACAATGAGCAGTTCTTC
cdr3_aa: CASRGAVGFYNEQFF